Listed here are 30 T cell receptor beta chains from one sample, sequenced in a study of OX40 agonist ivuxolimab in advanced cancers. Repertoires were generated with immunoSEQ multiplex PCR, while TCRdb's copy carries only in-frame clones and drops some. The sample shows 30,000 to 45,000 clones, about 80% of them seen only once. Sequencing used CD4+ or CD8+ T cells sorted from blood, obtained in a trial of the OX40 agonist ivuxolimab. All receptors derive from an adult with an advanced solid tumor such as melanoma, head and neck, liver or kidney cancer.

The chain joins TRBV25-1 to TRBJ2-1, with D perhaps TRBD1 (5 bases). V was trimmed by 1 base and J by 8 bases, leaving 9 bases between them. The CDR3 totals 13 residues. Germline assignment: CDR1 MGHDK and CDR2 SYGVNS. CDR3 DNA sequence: TGTGCCAGCAGTGAATTATTCAGGGATGAGCAGTTCTTC. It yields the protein CASSELFRDEQFF.

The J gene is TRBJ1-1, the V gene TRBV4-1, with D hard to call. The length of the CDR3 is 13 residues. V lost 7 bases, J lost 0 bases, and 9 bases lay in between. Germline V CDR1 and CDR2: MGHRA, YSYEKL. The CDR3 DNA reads TGCGCCAGCACCTCTACGATGAACACTGAAGCTTTCTTT. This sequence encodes CASTSTMNTEAFF.

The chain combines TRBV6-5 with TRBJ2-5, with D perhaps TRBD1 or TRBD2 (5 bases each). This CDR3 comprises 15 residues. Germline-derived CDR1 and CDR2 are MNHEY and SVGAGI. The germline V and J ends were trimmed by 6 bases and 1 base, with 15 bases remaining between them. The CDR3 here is CASRDEMRGQETQYF. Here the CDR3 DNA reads TGTGCCAGCAGAGACGAGATGAGGGGCCAAGAGACCCAGTACTTC.

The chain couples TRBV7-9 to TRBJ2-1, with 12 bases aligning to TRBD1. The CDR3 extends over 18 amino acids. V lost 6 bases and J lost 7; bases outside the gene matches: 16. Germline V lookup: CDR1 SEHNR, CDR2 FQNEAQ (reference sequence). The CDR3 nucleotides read TGTGCCAGCAGGCATCCAATACCGGGACAGGGGGCGGCTAATGAGCAGTTCTTC. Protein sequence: CASRHPIPGQGAANEQFF.

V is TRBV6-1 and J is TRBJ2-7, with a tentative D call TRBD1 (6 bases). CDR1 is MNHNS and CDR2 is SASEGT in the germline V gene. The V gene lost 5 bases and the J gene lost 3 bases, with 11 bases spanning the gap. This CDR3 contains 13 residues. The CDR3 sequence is CASSFPGDYEQYF. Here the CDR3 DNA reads TGTGCCAGCAGTTTTCCAGGGGACTACGAGCAGTACTTC.

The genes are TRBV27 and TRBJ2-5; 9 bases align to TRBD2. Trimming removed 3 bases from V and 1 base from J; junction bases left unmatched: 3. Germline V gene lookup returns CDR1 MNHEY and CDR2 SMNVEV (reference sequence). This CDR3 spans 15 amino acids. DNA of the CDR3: TGTGCCAGCAGTTTTCTAGCGGGGATCCAAGAGACCCAGTACTTC. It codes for CASSFLAGIQETQYF.

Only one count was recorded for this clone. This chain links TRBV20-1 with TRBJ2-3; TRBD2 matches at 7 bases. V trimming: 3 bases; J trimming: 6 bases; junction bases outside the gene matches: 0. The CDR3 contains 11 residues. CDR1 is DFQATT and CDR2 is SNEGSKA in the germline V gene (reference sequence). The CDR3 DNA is TGCAGTGCTAGGACTAGCGATACGCAGTATTTT. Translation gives CSARTSDTQYF.

The CDR3 here is CASSSLTGSPNTEAFF. Here the CDR3 DNA reads TGTGCCAGCAGCTCCCTGACAGGCAGCCCGAACACTGAAGCTTTCTTT. The chain has TRBV4-2 and TRBJ1-1, with D possibly TRBD1 on 6 matching bases. Between the trimmed V and J ends, which lost 5 bases and 1 base, there was a span of 17 bases. This CDR3 has 16 residues. Germline V gene sequence: CDR1 LGHNA, CDR2 YNFKEQ.

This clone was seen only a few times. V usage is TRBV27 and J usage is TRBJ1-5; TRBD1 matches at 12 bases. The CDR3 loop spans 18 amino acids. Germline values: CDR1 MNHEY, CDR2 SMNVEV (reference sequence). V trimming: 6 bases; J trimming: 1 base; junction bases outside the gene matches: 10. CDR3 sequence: CASSPRGGQGASNQPQHF. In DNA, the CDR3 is TGTGCCAGCAGCCCGCGGGGGGGACAGGGGGCGAGCAATCAGCCCCAGCATTTT.

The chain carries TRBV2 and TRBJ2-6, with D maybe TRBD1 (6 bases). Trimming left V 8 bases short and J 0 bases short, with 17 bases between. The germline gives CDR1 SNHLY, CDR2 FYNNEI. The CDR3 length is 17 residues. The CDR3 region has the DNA TGTGCCAGCGCCGAGGGGACACCCTACTCTGGGGCCAACGTCCTGACTTTC. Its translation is CASAEGTPYSGANVLTF.

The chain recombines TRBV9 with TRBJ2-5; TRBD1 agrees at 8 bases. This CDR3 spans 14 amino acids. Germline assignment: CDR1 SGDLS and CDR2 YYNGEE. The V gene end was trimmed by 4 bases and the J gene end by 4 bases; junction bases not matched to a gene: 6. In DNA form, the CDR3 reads TGTGCCAGCAGCTTGGGACAGGCACGAGAGACCCAGTACTTC. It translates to CASSLGQARETQYF.

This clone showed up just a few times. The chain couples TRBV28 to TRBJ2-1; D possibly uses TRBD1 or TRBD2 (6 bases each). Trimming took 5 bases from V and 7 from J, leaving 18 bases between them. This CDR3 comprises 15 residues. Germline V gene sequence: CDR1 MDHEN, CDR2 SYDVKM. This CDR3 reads CASSDVDQGRNEQFF. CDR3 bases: TGTGCCAGCAGTGACGTAGATCAGGGGAGGAATGAGCAGTTCTTC. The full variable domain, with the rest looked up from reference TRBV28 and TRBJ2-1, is DVKVTQSSRYLVKRTGEKVFLECVQDMDHENMFWYRQDPGLGLRLIYFSYDVKMKEKGDIPEGYSVSREKKERFSLILESASTNQTSMYLCASSDVDQGRNEQFFGPGTRLTVL.

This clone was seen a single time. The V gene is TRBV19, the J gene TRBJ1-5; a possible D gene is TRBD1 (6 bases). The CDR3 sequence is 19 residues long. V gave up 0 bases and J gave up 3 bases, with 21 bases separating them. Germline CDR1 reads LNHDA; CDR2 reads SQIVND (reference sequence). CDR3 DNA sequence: TGTGCCAGTAGTATAGATCGCCCCGGTCCGAGGGGGACCAATCAGCCCCAGCATTTT. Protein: CASSIDRPGPRGTNQPQHF. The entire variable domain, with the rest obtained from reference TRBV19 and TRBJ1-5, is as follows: DGGITQSPKYLFRKEGQNVTLSCEQNLNHDAMYWYRQDPGQGLRLIYYSQIVNDFQKGDIAEGYSVSREKKESFPLTVTSAQKNPTAFYLCASSIDRPGPRGTNQPQHFGDGTRLSIL.

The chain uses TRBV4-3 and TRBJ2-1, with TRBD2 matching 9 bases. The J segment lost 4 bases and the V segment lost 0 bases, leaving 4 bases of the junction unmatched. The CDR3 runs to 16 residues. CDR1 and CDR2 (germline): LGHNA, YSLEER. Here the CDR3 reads CASSQEPSGGYNEQFF. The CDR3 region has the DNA TGCGCCAGCAGCCAAGAGCCCAGCGGGGGGTACAATGAGCAGTTCTTC.

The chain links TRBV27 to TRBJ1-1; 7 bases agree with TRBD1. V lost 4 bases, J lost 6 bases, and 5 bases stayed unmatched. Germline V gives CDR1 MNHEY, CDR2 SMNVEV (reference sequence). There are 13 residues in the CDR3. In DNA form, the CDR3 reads TGTGCCAGCAGTTGGAGGGGACAGTCTGAAGCTTTCTTT. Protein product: CASSWRGQSEAFF.

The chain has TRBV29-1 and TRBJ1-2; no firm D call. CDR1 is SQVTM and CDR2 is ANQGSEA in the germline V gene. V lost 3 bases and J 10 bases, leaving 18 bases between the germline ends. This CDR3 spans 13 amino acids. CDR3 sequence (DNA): TGCAGCGTTGATCGGCCTCTTCTTTTTGACTACACCTTC. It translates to CSVDRPLLFDYTF. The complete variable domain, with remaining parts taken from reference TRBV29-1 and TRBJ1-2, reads SAVISQKPSRDICQRGTSLTIQCQVDSQVTMMFWYRQQPGQSLTLIATANQGSEATYESGFVIDKFPISRPNLTFSTLTVSNMSPEDSSIYLCSVDRPLLFDYTFGSGTRLTVV.

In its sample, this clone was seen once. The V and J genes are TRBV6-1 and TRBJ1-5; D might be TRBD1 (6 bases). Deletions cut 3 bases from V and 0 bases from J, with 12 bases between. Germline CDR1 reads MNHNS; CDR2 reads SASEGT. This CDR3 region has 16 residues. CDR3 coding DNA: TGTGCCAGCAGTGAGTGGGGGGCGTATAGCAATCAGCCCCAGCATTTT. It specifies CASSEWGAYSNQPQHF.

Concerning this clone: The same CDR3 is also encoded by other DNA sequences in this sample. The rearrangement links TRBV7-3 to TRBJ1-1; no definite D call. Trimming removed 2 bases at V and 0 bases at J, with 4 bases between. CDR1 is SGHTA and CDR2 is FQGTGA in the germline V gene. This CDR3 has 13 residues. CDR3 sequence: CASSLDLNTEAFF. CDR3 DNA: TGTGCCAGCAGCTTAGACTTGAACACTGAAGCTTTCTTT. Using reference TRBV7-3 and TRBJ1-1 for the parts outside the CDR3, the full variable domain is GAGVSQTPSNKVTEKGKYVELRCDPISGHTALYWYRQSLGQGPEFLIYFQGTGAADDSGLPNDRFFAVRPEGSVSTLKIQRTERGDSAVYLCASSLDLNTEAFFGQGTRLTVV.

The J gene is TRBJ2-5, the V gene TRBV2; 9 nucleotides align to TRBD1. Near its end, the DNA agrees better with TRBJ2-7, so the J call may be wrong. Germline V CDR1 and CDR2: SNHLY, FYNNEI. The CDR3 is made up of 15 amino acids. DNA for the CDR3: TGTGCCAGCAGTGACTCAGGGACAGGGCGCTACGAGCAGTACTTC. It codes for CASSDSGTGRYEQYF.

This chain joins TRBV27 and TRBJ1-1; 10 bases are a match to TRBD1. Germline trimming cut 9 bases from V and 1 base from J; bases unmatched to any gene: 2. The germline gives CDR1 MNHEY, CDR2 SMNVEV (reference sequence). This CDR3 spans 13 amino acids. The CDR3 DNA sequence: TGTGCCAGTTGGACAGGGGGGAACACTGAAGCTTTCTTT. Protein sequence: CASWTGGNTEAFF.

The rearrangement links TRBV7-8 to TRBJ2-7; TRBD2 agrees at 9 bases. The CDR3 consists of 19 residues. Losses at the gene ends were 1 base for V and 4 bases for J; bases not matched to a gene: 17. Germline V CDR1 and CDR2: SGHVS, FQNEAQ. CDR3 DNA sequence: TGTGCCAGCAGCTTAGTAGTATTTTCCGGACTAGCGCCAATTTACGAGCAGTACTTC. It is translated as CASSLVVFSGLAPIYEQYF.

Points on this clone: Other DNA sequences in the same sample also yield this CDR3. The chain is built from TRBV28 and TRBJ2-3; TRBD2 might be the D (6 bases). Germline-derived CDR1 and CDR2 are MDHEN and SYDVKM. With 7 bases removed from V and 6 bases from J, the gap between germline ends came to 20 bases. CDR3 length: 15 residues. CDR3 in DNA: TGTGCCAGCACCTCTGGGGCGGGATGGACGGATACGCAGTATTTT. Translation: CASTSGAGWTDTQYF.

CDR3 nucleotide sequence: TGTGCCAGCAGCCTCCGGGACAGCCACAATGAGCAGTTCTTC. This translates into CASSLRDSHNEQFF. The chain has TRBV27 and TRBJ2-1, with 7 bases that match TRBD1. Germline V lookup: CDR1 MNHEY, CDR2 SMNVEV (reference sequence). With V trimmed by 6 bases and J by 5 bases, 7 bases remained unmatched. This CDR3 has 14 residues.

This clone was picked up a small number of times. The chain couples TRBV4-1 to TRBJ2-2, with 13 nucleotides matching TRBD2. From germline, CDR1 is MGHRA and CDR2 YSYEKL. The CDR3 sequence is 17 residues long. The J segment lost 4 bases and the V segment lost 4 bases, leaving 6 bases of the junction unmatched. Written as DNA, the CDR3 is TGCGCCAGCAGCCCGACTAGCGGGAGGTTTGTCACCGGGGAGCTGTTTTTT. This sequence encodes CASSPTSGRFVTGELFF.

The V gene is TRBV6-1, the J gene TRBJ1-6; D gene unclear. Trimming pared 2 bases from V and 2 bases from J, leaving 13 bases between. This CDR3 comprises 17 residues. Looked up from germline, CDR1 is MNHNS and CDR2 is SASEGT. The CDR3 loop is CASSEMGRRTYNSPLHF. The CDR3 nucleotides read TGTGCCAGCAGTGAAATGGGCAGGCGAACCTATAATTCACCCCTCCACTTT.

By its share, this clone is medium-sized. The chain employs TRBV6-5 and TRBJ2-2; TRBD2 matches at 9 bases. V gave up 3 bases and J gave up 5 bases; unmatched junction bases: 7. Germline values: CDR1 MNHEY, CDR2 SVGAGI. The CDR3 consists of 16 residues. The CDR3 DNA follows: TGTGCCAGCAGTTATGATAGCGGGAGCAATACCGGGGAGCTGTTTTTT. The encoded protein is CASSYDSGSNTGELFF.

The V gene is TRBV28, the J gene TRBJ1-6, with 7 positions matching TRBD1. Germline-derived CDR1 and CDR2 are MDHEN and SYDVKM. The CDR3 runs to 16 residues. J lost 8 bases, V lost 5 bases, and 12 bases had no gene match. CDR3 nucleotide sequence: TGTGCCAGCAGTGCGACAGGGACTTTATTAGATTCACCCCTCCACTTT. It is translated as CASSATGTLLDSPLHF.

Here the CDR3 reads CASSLGTSGRIDTQYF. The CDR3 DNA reads as TGTGCCAGCAGCCTCGGGACTAGCGGGAGGATAGATACGCAGTATTTT. This chain connects TRBV7-6 to TRBJ2-3, with 15 bases that match TRBD2. This CDR3 contains 16 residues. After removal of 5 bases from V and 5 bases from J, the junction contained 5 bases not matched to a gene. Germline V gene data show CDR1 as SGHVS and CDR2 as FNYEAQ.

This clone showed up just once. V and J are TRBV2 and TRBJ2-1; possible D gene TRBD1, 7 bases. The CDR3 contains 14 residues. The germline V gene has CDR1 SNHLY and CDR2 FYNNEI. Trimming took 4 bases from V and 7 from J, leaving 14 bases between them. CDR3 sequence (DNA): TGTGCCAGCAGTGGAGGGGCAGGGGGGAATGAGCAGTTCTTC. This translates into CASSGGAGGNEQFF.

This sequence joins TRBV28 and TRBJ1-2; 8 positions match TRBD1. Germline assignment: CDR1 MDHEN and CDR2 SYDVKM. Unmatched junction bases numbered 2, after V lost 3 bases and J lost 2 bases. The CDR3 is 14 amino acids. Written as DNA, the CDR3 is TGTGCCAGCAGTTTCCGACAGGGGAACTATGGCTACACCTTC. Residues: CASSFRQGNYGYTF.